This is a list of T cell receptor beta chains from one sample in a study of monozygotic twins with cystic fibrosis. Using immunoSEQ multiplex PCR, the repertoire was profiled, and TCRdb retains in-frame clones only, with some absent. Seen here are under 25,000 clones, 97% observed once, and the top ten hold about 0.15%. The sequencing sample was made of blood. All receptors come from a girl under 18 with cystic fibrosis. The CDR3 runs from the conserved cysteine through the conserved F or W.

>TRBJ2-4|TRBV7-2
CASSLGTSGDPKNIQYF
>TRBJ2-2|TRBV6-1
CASIRTGDAGELFF
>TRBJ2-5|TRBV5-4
CASSSGPTTETQYF
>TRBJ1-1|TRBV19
CASSISQNTEAFF
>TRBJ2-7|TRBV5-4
CASSPLGKGGKTYEQYF
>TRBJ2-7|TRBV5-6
CASSGGTGERSSYEQYF
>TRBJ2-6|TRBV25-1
CASSERGSGANVLTF
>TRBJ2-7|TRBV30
CAWAGGRDEQYF
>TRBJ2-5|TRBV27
CASSLGAGAQETQYF
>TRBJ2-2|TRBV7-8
CASSSRTGKNTGELFF
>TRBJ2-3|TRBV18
CASSPEDRADADTQYF
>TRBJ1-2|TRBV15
CATSRGSGQDFNYGYTF
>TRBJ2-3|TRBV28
CASLAASTDTQYF
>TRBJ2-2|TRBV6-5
CASSYWGGSNTGELFF
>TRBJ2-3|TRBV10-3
CAISESYSSGRVDTQYF
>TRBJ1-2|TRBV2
CASTPSRGRGDGYTF
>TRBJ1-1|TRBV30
CAWSLWTGTLNTEAFF
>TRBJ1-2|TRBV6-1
CASTPTGLANYGYTF
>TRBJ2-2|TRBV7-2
CASSFSPRDTGELFF
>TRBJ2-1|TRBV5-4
CASSEGPGNEQFF
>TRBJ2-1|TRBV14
CASSQVAGGEQFF
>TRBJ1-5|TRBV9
CASSVGPGTGDNQPQHF
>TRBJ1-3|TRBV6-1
CASSRTSIGNTIYF
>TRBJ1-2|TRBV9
CASSFGQRFADGYTF
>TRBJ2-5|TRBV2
CASRQSGQGPYQETQYF
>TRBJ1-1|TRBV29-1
CSVPGPPGFDTEAFF
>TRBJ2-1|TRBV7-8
CASSLGTGENEQFF
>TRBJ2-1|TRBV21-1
CASSPKQFF
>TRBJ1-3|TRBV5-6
CASSLGRSGNTIYF
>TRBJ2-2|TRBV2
CASTKGQGSNTGELFF
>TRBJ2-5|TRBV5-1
CASRQGAQETQYF
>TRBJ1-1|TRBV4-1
CASSHIGRHTEAFF
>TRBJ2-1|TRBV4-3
CASSQGERGPSSYNEQFF
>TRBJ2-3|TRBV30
CAWALGGTDTQYF
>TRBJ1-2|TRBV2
CASSAERGYTF